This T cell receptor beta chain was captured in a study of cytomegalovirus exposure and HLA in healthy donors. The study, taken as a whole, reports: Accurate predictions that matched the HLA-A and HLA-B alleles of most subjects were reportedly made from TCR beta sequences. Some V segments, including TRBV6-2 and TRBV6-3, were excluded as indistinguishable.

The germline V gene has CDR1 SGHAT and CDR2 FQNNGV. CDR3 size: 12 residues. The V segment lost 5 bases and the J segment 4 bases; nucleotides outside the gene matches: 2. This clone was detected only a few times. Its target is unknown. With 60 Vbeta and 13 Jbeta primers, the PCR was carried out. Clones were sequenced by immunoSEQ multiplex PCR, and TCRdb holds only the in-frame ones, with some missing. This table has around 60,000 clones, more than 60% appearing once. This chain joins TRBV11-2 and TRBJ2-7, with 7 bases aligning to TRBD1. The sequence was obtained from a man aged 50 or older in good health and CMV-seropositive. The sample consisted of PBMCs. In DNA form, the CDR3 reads TGTGCCAGCAGCGCAGGGGGTTACGAGCAGTACTTC. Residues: CASSAGGYEQYF.